The clone carrying this T cell receptor (beta chain) has a count of ten or more. Antigen specificity is unknown. Amplified TCR beta CDR3 regions came from RNA transcripts. Carried out on the TCR CDR3, a first-round RT-PCR used the HTBI primer set. TCRdb passed the multiplex PCR reads through MiXCR, listing each CDR3 protein once. The sample has around 300,000 distinct CDR3 sequences, about 14% seen once; the top ten hold about 22%. Each diagnosis drew on symptoms, thyroxine, TRAb, thyroid ultrasound and orbital computed tomography findings. CDR1 is MGHRA, CDR2 YSYEKL, per germline. The CDR3 covers 14 residues. Trimming at V came to 3 bases and at J to 0 bases, leaving 0 bases not matched to a gene. The data were obtained in a study of T cells in Graves' hyperthyroidism and ophthalmopathy. Points from the study as a whole: Classification by a 13 V-J model distinguished ophthalmopathy from stable hyperthyroidism.

Material for sequencing was blood. The receptor's source is a woman in her 30s with Graves' hyperthyroidism. This chain links TRBV4-1 with TRBJ1-2; 8 nucleotides align to TRBD1. The CDR3 sequence: CASSQGQANYGYTF. The CDR3 DNA sequence: TGCGCCAGCAGCCAGGGACAGGCTAACTATGGCTACACCTTC.